This T cell receptor (beta chain) comes out of a study of blood T cells in healthy people across ages. The CDR3 covers 13 residues. V was shortened by 4 bases and J by 0 bases, with 8 bases between the two germline ends. Germline V lookup: CDR1 DFQATT, CDR2 SNEGSKA (reference sequence). Regarding this clonotype: Its target is unknown.

Study observations and caveats: Versus aged donors, long-lived donors had higher diversity and more naive CD4+ cells.

PCR was performed a second time for about 6 to 12 cycles using a sample-barcoded 5' primer and a J-beta primer mix. MiXCR, run by TCRdb on the 5' RACE reads, gives a single entry per CDR3 protein. This sample has hundreds of thousands of distinct CDR3 sequences, with approximately 30% found just once. The chain uses TRBV20-1 and TRBJ2-3; D is unclear. The sequenced sample was blood. This TCR was sampled from a woman older than 75 in good health. CDR3 amino acids: CSATVGSTDTQYF. Written as DNA, the CDR3 is TGCAGTGCTACAGTTGGAAGCACAGATACGCAGTATTTT.